Given below is one T cell receptor beta chain in context. Its specificity is unknown. This sample was taken from a study of cytomegalovirus exposure and HLA in healthy donors. Background on the study: An early data release held around 80 million unique TCRs from HLA-typed donors.

Trimming at V came to 5 bases and at J to 2 bases, leaving 6 bases not matched to a gene. The CDR3 runs 14 residues. In germline, CDR1 is MNHEY, CDR2 SVGAGI. Broader study findings: The authors listed around 150 TCR beta chains as cytomegalovirus-associated.

The primer mix had 60 Vbeta and 13 Jbeta primers. Generated by immunoSEQ multiplex PCR, the TCRdb table keeps only in-frame clones and is missing some. The sample lists 70,000 to 90,000 clones, around 68% seen once, with approximately 16% in the top ten. The receptor was derived from a woman between 40 and 50 years old in good health and CMV-seropositive. The genes are TRBV6-5 and TRBJ2-7; 7 bases agree with TRBD2. Material: PBMCs. DNA for the CDR3: TGTGCCAGCAGTAAGACTAGCCCACCCTACGAGCAGTACTTC. Translating it yields CASSKTSPPYEQYF.